Described below is a single T cell receptor (beta chain) sequence and its context. The data stem from a study of shared clonotypes between healthy human individuals. The table came from immunoSEQ multiplex PCR; TCRdb's copy has only in-frame clones and leaves some out. This sample has over a million clones; roughly 96% occur once, and the top ten carry approximately 1.1%. This CDR3 is built from 15 residues. Germline V CDR1 and CDR2: KGHSH, LQKENI. The ends were cut back, 3 bases at V and 8 bases at J, with 16 bases in the middle. The sequence derives from a young man in good health. Sequencing input: naive CD4+ T cells sorted from blood. Subset indicated: CD45RA+ positively selected. The chain uses TRBV18 and TRBJ2-2, with D possibly matching TRBD2 (5 bases). The CDR3 region has the DNA TGTGCCAGCTCACCGGCGGGTCCGCAGCTTGGGGAGCTGTTTTTT. It translates to CASSPAGPQLGELFF.